This TCR beta chain was profiled in a study of control samples from healthy donors and cancer patients. Trimming took 7 bases from V and 8 from J, leaving 14 bases between them. The CDR3 is 12 residues long. Germline assignment: CDR1 SNHLY and CDR2 FYNNEI. The assay was immunoSEQ multiplex PCR, and TCRdb's table has in-frame clones only and misses some. The table includes fewer than 200,000 clones, 80% to 90% detected once. The sequence derives from a young man in good health. The V gene is TRBV2, the J gene TRBJ1-2; perhaps TRBD1 as D (5 bases). What was sequenced was blood. This CDR3 is CASITQGVGYTF. The CDR3 DNA follows: TGTGCCAGCATAACTCAAGGGGTGGGCTACACCTTC.